These 6 T cell receptor beta chains originate from one sample sequenced in a study of shared clonotypes between healthy human individuals. This table comes from immunoSEQ multiplex PCR, and its TCRdb copy is limited to in-frame clones, with some not included. The sample has about 100,000 clones; around 64% are singletons. The sequenced sample consisted of memory CD8+ T cells sorted from blood. Subset given: CD45RO+ cells pooled with CCR7-negative TemRA cells. These receptors were taken from a woman in her 30s in good health.

This clone was observed a handful of times. The chain uses TRBV29-1 and TRBJ1-2; no clear D. The CDR3 is 12 amino acids. Germline-derived CDR1 and CDR2 are SQVTM and ANQGSEA. V lost 2 bases, J lost 4 bases, and 8 bases lay in between. The CDR3 spells CSVESGPYGYTF. CDR3 DNA sequence: TGCAGCGTTGAAAGTGGACCCTATGGCTACACCTTC.

The V call is TRBV28, the J call TRBJ2-1; possibly TRBD1 for D (6 bases). Deletions cut 5 bases from V and 6 bases from J, with 26 bases between. This CDR3 contains 18 residues. Germline lookup yields CDR1 MDHEN and CDR2 SYDVKM. CDR3 sequence reads: CASSTIKLQGQVGNEQFF. The CDR3 DNA reads as TGTGCCAGCAGTACCATTAAACTACAGGGTCAAGTTGGCAATGAGCAGTTCTTC.

The chain uses TRBV28 and TRBJ2-2, with D unclear. The V and J ends lost 1 base and 0 bases respectively, with 18 bases between them. Germline loops: CDR1 MDHEN, CDR2 SYDVKM. This CDR3 contains 19 residues. In DNA form, the CDR3 reads TGTGCCAGCAGTTTATCCCCCCGACTGGGTCGGGCGAACACCGGGGAGCTGTTTTTT. Encoded protein: CASSLSPRLGRANTGELFF.

This clone showed up just a few times. The CDR3 is CASSQRAKNTEAFF. DNA of the CDR3: TGCGCCAGCAGCCAGCGCGCGAAGAACACTGAAGCTTTCTTT. V gene TRBV4-1 combines with J gene TRBJ1-1; D is unresolved. This CDR3 contains 14 residues. Germline lookup yields CDR1 MGHRA and CDR2 YSYEKL. V lost 3 bases and J lost 1, with 9 bases in between.

V usage is TRBV5-1 and J usage is TRBJ1-1, with D perhaps TRBD1 (5 bases). CDR3 length: 13 residues. Trimming pared 1 base from V and 3 bases from J, leaving 7 bases between. The germline V gene encodes CDR1 SGHRS and CDR2 YFSETQ. The CDR3 reads CASSLTGYTEAFF. The DNA of the CDR3 is TGCGCCAGCAGCTTGACAGGCTACACTGAAGCTTTCTTT.

In nucleotides, the CDR3 is TGTGCCAGCAGTTTATTGGTCACGGATGAGCAGTTCTTC. Translation: CASSLLVTDEQFF. The chain employs TRBV27 and TRBJ2-1; D gene uncertain. This CDR3 contains 13 residues. CDR1 and CDR2 from the germline V gene are MNHEY and SMNVEV (reference sequence). V was trimmed by 1 base and J by 8 bases, leaving 9 bases between them.